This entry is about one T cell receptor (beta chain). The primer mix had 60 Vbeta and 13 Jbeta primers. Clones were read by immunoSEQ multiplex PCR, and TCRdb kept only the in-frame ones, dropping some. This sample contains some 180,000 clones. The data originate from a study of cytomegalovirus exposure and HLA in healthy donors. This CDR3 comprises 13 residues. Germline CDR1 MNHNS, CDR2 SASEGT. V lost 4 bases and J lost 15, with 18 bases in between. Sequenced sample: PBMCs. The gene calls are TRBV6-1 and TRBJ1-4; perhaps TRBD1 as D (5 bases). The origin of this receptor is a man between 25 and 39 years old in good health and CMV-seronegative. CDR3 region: CASSAARALVMFF. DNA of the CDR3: TGTGCCAGCAGTGCAGCCAGGGCATTGGTAATGTTTTTT.